This entry describes one T cell receptor (beta chain). PCR amplification relied on 60 Vbeta primers (plus 13 Jbeta primers). TCRdb's copy holds only in-frame clones and misses some; the assay was immunoSEQ multiplex PCR. Of approximately 260,000 clones listed, around four fifths are singletons. Trimming shortened V by 0 bases and J by 5 bases, and 19 bases separated the two germline ends. The CDR3 covers 17 residues. From germline, CDR1 is SGHNT and CDR2 YENEEA. These data are taken from a study of cytomegalovirus exposure and HLA in healthy donors. This receptor was taken from a woman between 40 and 50 years old in good health and CMV-seropositive. This chain joins TRBV11-3 and TRBJ1-1; no definite D call. Sequencing input: PBMCs. The CDR3 nucleotides are TGTGCCAGCAGCTTAGAGACGGGAGTTCCGGGGAGGACTGAAGCTTTCTTT. It specifies CASSLETGVPGRTEAFF.